This TCR beta chain came from a study of PD-1 blockade in classical Hodgkin lymphoma. Study-level points and caveats: Compared with baseline, CD4+ but not CD8+ TCR diversity had risen significantly by C4D1. Repertoires differed for reasons still undefined, possibly disease activity or prior therapy.

In every patient, relapse followed autologous stem cell transplantation, while exposure to brentuximab vedotin differed. The data were produced by immunoSEQ multiplex PCR, yet TCRdb's version contains in-frame clones alone and is incomplete. The table has more than 50,000 clones, 60% to 80% seen once. Details on this clone: Antigen unknown.

Trimming took 8 bases from V and 3 from J, leaving 16 bases between them. Germline V gives CDR1 MNHEY, CDR2 SVGAGI. The CDR3 spans 14 residues. Here the sequenced sample was peripheral blood mononuclear cells (PBMCs), taken before the second cycle of nivolumab. The sequence was collected from a human donor with classical Hodgkin lymphoma. The chain joins TRBV6-5 to TRBJ1-2; D may be TRBD1 (6 bases). The CDR3, as DNA: TGTGCCAGCCGGATGGGGGGCCGGGACTATGGCTACACCTTC. Its translation: CASRMGGRDYGYTF.